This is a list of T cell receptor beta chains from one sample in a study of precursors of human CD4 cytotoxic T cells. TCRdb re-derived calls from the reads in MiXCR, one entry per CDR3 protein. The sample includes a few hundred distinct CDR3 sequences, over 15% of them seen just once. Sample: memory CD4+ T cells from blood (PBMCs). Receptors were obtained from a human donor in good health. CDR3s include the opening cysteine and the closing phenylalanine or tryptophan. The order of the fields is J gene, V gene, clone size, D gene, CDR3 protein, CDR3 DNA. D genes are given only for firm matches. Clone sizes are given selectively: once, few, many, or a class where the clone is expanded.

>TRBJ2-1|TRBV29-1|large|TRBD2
CSVSRGLVYNEQFF
TGCAGCGTTTCTAGGGGACTAGTCTACAATGAGCAGTTCTTC
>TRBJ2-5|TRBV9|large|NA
CASSQPLGGKETQYF
TGTGCCAGCAGCCAACCGTTGGGCGGAAAAGAGACCCAGTACTTC
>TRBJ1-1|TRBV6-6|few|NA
CASSIGGQAFF
TGTGCCAGCAGCATAGGTGGCCAAGCTTTCTTT
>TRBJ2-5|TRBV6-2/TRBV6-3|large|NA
CASLNGRQETQYF
TGTGCCAGCCTCAATGGCAGGCAAGAGACCCAGTACTTC
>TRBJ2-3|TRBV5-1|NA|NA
CASSLAHADTDTQYF
TGCGCCAGCAGCTTGGCCCATGCCGATACAGATACGCAGTATTTT
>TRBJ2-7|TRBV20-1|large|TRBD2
CSADRAGEVVYEQYF
TGCAGTGCTGACCGAGCGGGAGAAGTAGTGTACGAGCAGTACTTC
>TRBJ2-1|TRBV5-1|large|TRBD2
CASSQLRGNEQFF
TGCGCCAGCAGCCAGTTGCGGGGGAATGAGCAGTTCTTC
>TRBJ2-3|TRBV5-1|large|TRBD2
CASKTGTSGITQYF
TGCGCCAGCAAAACCGGGACTAGCGGGATAACGCAGTATTTT
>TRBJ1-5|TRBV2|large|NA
CASRRDSNQPQHF
TGTGCCAGCAGGCGGGACAGCAATCAGCCCCAGCATTTT
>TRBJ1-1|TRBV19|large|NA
CASSIGGGDTEAFF
TGTGCCAGTAGTATAGGGGGTGGAGACACTGAAGCTTTCTTT
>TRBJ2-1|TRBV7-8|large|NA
CASSRDLSSYNEQFF
TGTGCCAGCAGCCGAGACCTAAGCTCCTACAATGAGCAGTTCTTC
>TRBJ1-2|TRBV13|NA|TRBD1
CASSTSPGGRGYTF
TGTGCCAGCAGCACCAGCCCAGGGGGCCGGGGCTACACCTTC
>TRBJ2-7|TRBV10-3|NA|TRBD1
CAIKRGQNYEQYF
TGTGCCATCAAGAGGGGGCAGAACTACGAGCAGTACTTC
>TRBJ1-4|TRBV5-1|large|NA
CASRDGPTNEKLFF
TGCGCCAGCAGGGATGGTCCAACTAATGAAAAACTGTTTTTT
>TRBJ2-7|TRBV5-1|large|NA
CASSLIGEQYF
TGCGCCAGCAGCTTGATTGGCGAGCAGTACTTC
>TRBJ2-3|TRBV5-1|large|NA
CASRDSEVTDTQYF
TGCGCCAGCAGGGACAGCGAGGTCACAGATACGCAGTATTTT
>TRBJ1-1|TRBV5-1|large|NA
CASSWDNTEAFF
TGCGCCAGCAGCTGGGACAACACTGAAGCTTTCTTT